This TCR beta chain appears in the sequencing data of a study of T cell responses to AZD1222 COVID-19 vaccine. Study results and caveats: Donors were mostly white British, more females; clonal diversity possibly underestimated.

On this clone: Its specificity is unknown.

Only in-frame clones appear in the TCRdb table, and some are missing; sequencing was by immunoSEQ multiplex PCR. The sample has some 150,000 clones, roughly 94% seen once. The CDR3 contains 14 residues. V shed 1 base and J shed 4 bases, with 11 bases lying between them. Per the germline V gene, CDR1 is SGHRS and CDR2 is YFSETQ. The specimen was peripheral blood, collected on day 0 of AZD1222 vaccination. The chain recombines TRBV5-1 with TRBJ1-1; D uncertain. This TCR came from an adult in good health. Written as DNA, the CDR3 is TGCGCCAGCAGCTTGCCTCGGAGCGGCACTGAAGCTTTCTTT. This sequence encodes CASSLPRSGTEAFF.